This TCR beta chain was observed in a study of T cell repertoires in cytomegalovirus infection (dated 2019 in TCRdb). For the wider study: Alongside well-studied HLA-B-restricted epitopes, the peptide stimulations were aimed at recently identified HLA-C-restricted CMV epitopes, whose presentation resists viral immunomodulation. Donor HLA type was relevant to the analysis, as public TCR beta signatures indicated carriage of CMV infection together with the matching HLA type. Broader findings and caveats from the paper: The ex vivo response was dominated by HLA-C-restricted CMV-specific TCR beta clonotypes, which also provided the single most frequent clonotype in two of eight donors. In both this cohort and an independent roughly 360-donor cohort, the cumulative frequency of public TCR beta family members distinguished carriers of CMV infection plus the relevant HLA type.

Reading the label with the study, this specimen's treatment or condition is: in vitro stimulation with specific CMV peptide epitopes to enrich CMV-specific T cells. The sequencer was an Illumina HiSeq 1500. TCRdb handled the public reads itself, with Q25 trimming in fastp and clone calling in MiXCR, and kept productive beta chains. Records with the same CDR3 protein are collapsed into one entry carrying the most frequent genes and DNA. The sample contains 750,000 to 900,000 distinct CDR3 sequences, roughly 28% of them found a single time. The leading ten clones occupy 10% to 15% of the sample. From a lookup of the germline V gene (reference sequence), CDR1 and CDR2 are LNHNV and YYDKDF. From its cysteine to its phenylalanine, the CDR3 spans 15 amino acids. Kept here is only the CDR3 DNA, which spans 45 bases and is read in frame from base 1. V sheds 0 bases and J sheds 2 bases, leaving 8 bases between their ends.

This clonotype was observed a few times. The clone's antigen remains unknown. No base quality values were provided; no much bigger clone lies one nucleotide off. The sequence is built from TRBV15 and TRBJ2-1, with the D gene uncertain. The sequence came from a human donor in good health (CMV status not recorded). Some clones in this sample may be carry-over from other donors' samples. Material: cultured CD8+ T cells from PBMCs, obtained from culture after CMV antigen stimulation. The sequenced DNA: TGTGCCACCAGCAGAGATAGATCCCCCTACAATGAGCAGTTCTTC. Its protein product is CATSRDRSPYNEQFF.